One and the same sample provided the 2 T cell receptor beta chains below, sequenced in a study of blood T cell repertoires in COVID-19. The method was immunoSEQ multiplex PCR; TCRdb's version includes in-frame clones alone and lacks a portion of them. The repertoire holds 65,000 to 75,000 clones, with about 80% as singletons. Material for sequencing was peripheral blood. These receptors came from an elderly man with acute or convalescent COVID-19.

The chain carries TRBV30 and TRBJ1-3; D remains ambiguous. Germline loops: CDR1 GTSNPN, CDR2 SVGIG (reference sequence). The ends were cut back, 0 bases at V and 0 bases at J, with 9 bases in the middle. The CDR3 covers 15 residues. CDR3 sequence: CAWSVRRSSGNTIYF. CDR3 DNA: TGTGCCTGGAGTGTACGCCGTAGCTCTGGAAACACCATATATTTT.

This clone has only a few counts. J is TRBJ1-1 and V is TRBV2; D unclear. The V end was cut by 4 bases, the J end by 1 base, with 10 bases between. Germline lookup yields CDR1 SNHLY and CDR2 FYNNEI. The CDR3 consists of 14 residues. The CDR3 nucleotides read TGTGCCAGCAGTGGAAAGGGAGGGAACACTGAAGCTTTCTTT. It codes for CASSGKGGNTEAFF.